This TCR beta chain was sequenced during a study of cytomegalovirus exposure and HLA in healthy donors. Germline V CDR1 and CDR2: SEHNR, FQNEAQ (reference sequence). The CDR3 is made up of 14 amino acids. V lost 7 bases and J lost 0, with 9 bases in between. This clone was recorded a few times. This PCR relied on a set of 60 Vbeta primers and 13 Jbeta primers. The protocol was immunoSEQ multiplex PCR, while the TCRdb copy is restricted to in-frame clones and leaves out a portion. The sample yields 200,000 or so clones, roughly 80% seen once. The TCR originated in a girl aged 2-10 years in good health and CMV-seronegative. The chain links TRBV7-9 to TRBJ2-2; D unclear. The sample was PBMCs. The CDR3 DNA is TGTGCCAGCAAAGAGACTTCGAACACCGGGGAGCTGTTTTTT. Translation: CASKETSNTGELFF. The variable domain in full, with the rest retrieved from reference TRBV7-9 and TRBJ2-2, is DTGVSQNPRHKITKRGQNVTFRCDPISEHNRLYWYRQTLGQGPEFLTYFQNEAQLEKSRLLSDRFSAERPKGSFSTLEIQRTEQGDSAMYLCASKETSNTGELFFGEGSRLTVL.